The clone carrying this T cell receptor beta chain was detected only a few times. The data are from a study of control samples from healthy donors and cancer patients. Here immunoSEQ multiplex PCR was the method, and the copy in TCRdb shows in-frame clones only, minus some. The sample has approximately 76,000 clones; 75% to 85% are singletons. The CDR3 totals 15 residues. V lost 1 base, J lost 4 bases, and 2 bases stayed unmatched. Germline CDR1 and CDR2: SGHNT and YENEEA. This chain joins TRBV11-3 and TRBJ2-1, with 9 positions matching TRBD2. The clonotype originates from a man between 60 and 70 years old with head and neck cancer. Material for sequencing was PBMCs. The CDR3 spells CASSLGTSVYNEQFF. CDR3 in DNA: TGTGCCAGCAGCTTAGGGACTAGCGTGTACAATGAGCAGTTCTTC.